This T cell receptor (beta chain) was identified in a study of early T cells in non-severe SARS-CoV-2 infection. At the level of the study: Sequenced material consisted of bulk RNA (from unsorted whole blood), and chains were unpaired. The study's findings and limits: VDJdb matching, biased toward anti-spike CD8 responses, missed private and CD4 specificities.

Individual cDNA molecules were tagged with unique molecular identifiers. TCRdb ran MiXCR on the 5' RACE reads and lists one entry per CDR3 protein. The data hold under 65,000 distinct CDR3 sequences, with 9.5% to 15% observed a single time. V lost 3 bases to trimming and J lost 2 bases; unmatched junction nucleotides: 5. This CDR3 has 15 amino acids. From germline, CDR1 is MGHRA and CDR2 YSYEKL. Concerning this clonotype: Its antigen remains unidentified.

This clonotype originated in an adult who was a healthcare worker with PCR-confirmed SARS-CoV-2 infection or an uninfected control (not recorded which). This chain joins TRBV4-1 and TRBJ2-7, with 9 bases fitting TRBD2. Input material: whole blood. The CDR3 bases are TGCGCCAGCAGCCATCTAGCGGGAACTGCCTACGAGCAGTACTTC. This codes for CASSHLAGTAYEQYF.